This T cell receptor beta chain derives from a study of blood T cell repertoires in COVID-19. Study details: COVID-19 samples from acute and convalescent phases originated in the United States, Italy and Spain. PBMCs, B-cell-depleted T cells, or T cells were the source of the cDNA or gDNA that made up the material.

CDR1 and CDR2 (germline): SGHTA, FQGNSA. There are 17 residues in the CDR3. V dropped 5 bases and J dropped 2; count of bases not matched to a gene: 12. In the original processing: Quantification of nucleated cells was approximated via reference gene primer amplification. TCRdb keeps only in-frame clones here, not all; method: immunoSEQ multiplex PCR. V and J calls and clone size are copied from that table; D and trimming were computed from the DNA. The sample contains roughly 150,000 clones, about 80% of which appear only once. This receptor was taken from a man between 65 and 85 years old with active or convalescent COVID-19. The chain links TRBV7-2 to TRBJ2-1; TRBD1 agrees at 7 bases. The sequenced sample consisted of peripheral blood. CDR3 sequence reads: CASSPSTGTPAYNEQFF. The CDR3 bases are TGTGCCAGCAGCCCTTCGACAGGGACCCCCGCCTACAATGAGCAGTTCTTC.